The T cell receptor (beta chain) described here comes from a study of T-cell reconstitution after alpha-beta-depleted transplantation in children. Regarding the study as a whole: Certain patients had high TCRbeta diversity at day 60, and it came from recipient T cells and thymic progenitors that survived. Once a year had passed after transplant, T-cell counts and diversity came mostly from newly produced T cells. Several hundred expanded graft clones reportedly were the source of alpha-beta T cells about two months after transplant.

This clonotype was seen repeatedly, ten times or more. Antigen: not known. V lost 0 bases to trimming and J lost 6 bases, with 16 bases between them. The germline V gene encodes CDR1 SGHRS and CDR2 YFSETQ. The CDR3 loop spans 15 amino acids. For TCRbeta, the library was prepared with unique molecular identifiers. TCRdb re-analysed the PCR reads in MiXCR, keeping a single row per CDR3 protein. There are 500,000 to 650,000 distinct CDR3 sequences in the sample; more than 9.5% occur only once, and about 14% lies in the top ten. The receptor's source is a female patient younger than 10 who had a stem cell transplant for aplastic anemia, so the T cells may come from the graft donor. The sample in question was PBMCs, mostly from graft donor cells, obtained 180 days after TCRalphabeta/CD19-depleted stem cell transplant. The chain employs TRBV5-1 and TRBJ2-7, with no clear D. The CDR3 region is CASSLGQTSLREQYF. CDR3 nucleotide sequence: TGCGCCAGCAGCTTGGGTCAGACCTCTCTCCGCGAGCAGTACTTC.